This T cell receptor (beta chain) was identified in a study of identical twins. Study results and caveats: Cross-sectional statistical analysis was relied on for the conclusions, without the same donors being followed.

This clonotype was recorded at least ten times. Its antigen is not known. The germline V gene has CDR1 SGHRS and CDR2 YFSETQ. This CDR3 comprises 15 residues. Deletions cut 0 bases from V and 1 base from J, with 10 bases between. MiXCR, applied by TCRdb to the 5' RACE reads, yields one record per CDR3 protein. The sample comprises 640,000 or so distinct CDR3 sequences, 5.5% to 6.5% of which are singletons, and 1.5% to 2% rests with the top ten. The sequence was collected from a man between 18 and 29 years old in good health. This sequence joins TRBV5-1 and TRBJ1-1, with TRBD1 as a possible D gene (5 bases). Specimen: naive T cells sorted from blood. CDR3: CASSLGDGPNTEAFF. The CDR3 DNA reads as TGCGCCAGCAGCTTGGGGGACGGGCCGAACACTGAAGCTTTCTTT. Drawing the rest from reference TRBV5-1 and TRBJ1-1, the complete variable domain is KAGVTQTPRYLIKTRGQQVTLSCSPISGHRSVSWYQQTPGQGLQFLFEYFSETQRNKGNFPGRFSGRQFSNSRSEMNVSTLELGDSALYLCASSLGDGPNTEAFFGQGTRLTVV.